The T cell receptor (beta chain) described here comes from a study of monozygotic twins with inflammatory bowel disease. CDR1 is SGHTA, CDR2 FQGNSA, per germline. CDR3 size: 15 residues. Researchers used around 3,800 ng of total RNA for each TCR library. Using the 5' RACE reads, TCRdb records one entry per CDR3 protein without DNA. The table lists approximately 420,000 distinct CDR3 sequences. The chain employs TRBV7-2 and TRBJ2-7. The sequence derives from a human donor with ulcerative colitis or Crohn's disease, or a healthy co-twin of an affected twin (not recorded which). The sequencing sample was made of blood. The CDR3 loop is CASSLETGFSYEQYF. Filled out from reference TRBV7-2 and TRBJ2-7, the complete variable domain reads GAGVSQSPSNKVTEKGKDVELRCDPISGHTALYWYRQSLGQGLEFLIYFQGNSAPDKSGLPSDRFSAERTGGSVSTLTIQRTQQEDSAVYLCASSLETGFSYEQYFGPGTRLTVT.